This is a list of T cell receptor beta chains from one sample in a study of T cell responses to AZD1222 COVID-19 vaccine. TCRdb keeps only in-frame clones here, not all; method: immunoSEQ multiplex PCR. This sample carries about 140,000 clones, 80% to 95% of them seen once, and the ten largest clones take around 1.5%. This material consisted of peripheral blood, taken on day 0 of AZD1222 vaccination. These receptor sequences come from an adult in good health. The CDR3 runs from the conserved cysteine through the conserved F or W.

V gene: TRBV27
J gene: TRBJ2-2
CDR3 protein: CASSFGRTGELFF

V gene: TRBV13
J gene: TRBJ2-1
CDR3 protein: CASSFLEGETYNEQFF

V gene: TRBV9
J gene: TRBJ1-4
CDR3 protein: CASSEGVPNEKLFF

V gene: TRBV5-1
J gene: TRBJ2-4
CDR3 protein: CASSLGQRENIQYF

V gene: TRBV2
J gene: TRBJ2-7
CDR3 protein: CASSGLAGTYEQYF

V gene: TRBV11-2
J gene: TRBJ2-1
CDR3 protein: CASSSPSRDTYNEQFF

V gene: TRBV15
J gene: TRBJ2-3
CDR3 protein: CVTRLAGTDTQYF

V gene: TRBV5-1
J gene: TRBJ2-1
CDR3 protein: CASSLGSAYNEQFF

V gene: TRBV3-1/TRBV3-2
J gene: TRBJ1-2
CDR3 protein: CASSQEGPPINYGYTF

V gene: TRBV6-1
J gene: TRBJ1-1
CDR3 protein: CASSEARESEAFF

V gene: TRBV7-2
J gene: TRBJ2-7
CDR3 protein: CASSLVGTGVRYEQYF

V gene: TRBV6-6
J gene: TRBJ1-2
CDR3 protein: CASSLGVSLHTF

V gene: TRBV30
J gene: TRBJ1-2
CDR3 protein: CAWSVNRAFGYTF

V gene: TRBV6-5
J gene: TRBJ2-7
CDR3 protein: CASSYRFAGYEQYF

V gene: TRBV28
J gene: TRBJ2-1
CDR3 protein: CASSLDRTVDEQFF

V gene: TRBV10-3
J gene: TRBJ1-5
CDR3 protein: CAISESKGQGQHF

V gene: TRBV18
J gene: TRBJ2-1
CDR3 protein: CASSPMVHEQFF

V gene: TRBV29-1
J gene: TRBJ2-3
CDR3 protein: CSVAERVGDTQYF

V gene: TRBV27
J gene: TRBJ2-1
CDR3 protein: CASRRLGLAGRYNEQFF

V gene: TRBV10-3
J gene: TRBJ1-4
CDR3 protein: CAISPRDIRLGEKLFF

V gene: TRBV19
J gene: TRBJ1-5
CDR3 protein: CASSDQTGNRYIRSNQPQHF

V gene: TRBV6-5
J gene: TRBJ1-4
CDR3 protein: CASSQIGGGNEKLFF

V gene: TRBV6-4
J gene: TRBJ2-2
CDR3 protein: CASSAGWGGAGELFF

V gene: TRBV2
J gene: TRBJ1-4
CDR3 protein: CASKGTGLGKLFF

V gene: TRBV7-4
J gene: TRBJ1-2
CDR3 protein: CASRGGDPNYGYTF

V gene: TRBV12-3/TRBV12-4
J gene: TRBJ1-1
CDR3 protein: CASSILENTEAFF

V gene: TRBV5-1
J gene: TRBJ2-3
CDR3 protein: CASGAADTQYF

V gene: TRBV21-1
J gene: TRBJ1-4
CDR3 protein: CASSRGQGNEKLFF

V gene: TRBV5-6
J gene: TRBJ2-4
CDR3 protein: CASSLTGSKNIQYF

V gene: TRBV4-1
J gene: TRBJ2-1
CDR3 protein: CASSQRSAGRNEQFF

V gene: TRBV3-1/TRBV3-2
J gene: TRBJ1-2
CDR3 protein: CASSSTAVNYGYTF

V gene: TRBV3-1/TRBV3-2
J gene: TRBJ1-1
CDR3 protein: CASSQQPQGRDAFF

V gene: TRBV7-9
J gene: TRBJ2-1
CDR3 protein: CASSSGLGFGNEQFF

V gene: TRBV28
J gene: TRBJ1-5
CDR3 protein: CASTPGGSQGLQPQHF

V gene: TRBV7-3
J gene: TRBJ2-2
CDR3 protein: CASSPHPRYDRGGELFF

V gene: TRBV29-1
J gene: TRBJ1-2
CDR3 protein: CSVVGTDSLNYGYTF

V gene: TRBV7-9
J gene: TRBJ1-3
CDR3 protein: CASTPEGPGNTIYF

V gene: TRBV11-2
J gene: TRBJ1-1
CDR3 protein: CAGRGTENTEAFF

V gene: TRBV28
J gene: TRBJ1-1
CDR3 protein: CASSLATRTNTEAFF

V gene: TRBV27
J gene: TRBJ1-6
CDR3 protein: CASSQGSSPLHF

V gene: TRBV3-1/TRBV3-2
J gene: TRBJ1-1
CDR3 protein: CASRPGGDTEAFF

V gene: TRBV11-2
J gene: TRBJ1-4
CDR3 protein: CASSHRGFDEKLFF

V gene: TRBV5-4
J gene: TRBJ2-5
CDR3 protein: CASSLTSGTETQYF

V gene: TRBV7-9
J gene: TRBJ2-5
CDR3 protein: CASSLFREGLETQYF

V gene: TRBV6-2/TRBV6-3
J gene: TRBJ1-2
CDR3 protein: CASSFSGYYGYTF

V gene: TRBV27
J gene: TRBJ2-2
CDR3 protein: CASTFGEWAAGELFF

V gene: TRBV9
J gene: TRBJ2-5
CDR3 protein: CASSFGQGGETQYF

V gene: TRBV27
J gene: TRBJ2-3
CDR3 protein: CASSFRGRREVADTQYF

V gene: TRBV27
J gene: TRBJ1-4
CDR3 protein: CASRLGRHEKLFF

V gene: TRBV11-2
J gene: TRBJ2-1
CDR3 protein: CASSLAGGEYNEQFF

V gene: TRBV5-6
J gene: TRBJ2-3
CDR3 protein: CASSLSTADTQYF

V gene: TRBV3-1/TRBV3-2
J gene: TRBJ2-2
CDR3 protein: CASRPRDRTTGELFF